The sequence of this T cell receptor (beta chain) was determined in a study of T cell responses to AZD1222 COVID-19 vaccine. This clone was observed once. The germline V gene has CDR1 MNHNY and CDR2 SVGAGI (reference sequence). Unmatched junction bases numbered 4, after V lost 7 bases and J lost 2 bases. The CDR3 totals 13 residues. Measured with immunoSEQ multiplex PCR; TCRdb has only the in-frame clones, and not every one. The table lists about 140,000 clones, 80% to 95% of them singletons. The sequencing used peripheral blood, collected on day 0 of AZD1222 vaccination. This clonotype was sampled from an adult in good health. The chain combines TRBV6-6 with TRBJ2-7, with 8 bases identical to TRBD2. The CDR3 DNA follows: TGTGCCAGCATGGCGGGAGGCACCTACGAGCAGTACTTC. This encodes CASMAGGTYEQYF.